These 20 T cell receptor delta chains came from one sample sequenced in a study of human gamma delta and Vdelta1 T cells. TCRdb re-processed the PCR reads via CATT. The sample comprises some 6,100 delta-chain clones, over 8.5% of which are singletons, and around 14% rests with the top ten. What was sequenced was naive CD27+ Vdelta1 gamma-delta T cells from blood. These receptors originate from a human donor in good health.

This clone appeared a few times. A read error may explain this, as a much larger clone is one base away. The chain employs TRDV1 and TRDJ1, with D perhaps TRDD3 (6 bases). The V end was cut by 8 bases, the J end by 3 bases, with 13 bases between. Germline lookup yields CDR1 TSWWSYY and CDR2 QGS. CDR3 length: 13 residues. The CDR3 DNA reads as TGTGCTCTTAGCGCCCGATACGCCGATAAACTCATCTTT. This gives the protein CALSARYADKLIF.

Comment on this clone: At the DNA level, this CDR3 is encoded by other sequences in the same sample as well. The chain uses TRDV2 and TRDJ1; the D call may be TRDD2 or TRDD3 (5 bases each). Trimming left V 8 bases short and J 0 bases short, with 21 bases between. The CDR3 has 16 amino acids. Germline V gives CDR1 GEAIGNYY, CDR2 EKD. The CDR3 DNA reads as TGTGCCTCGCTACTTTCCTGGGTGAGGTACACCGATAAACTCATCTTT. The encoded protein is CASLLSWVRYTDKLIF.

This clone has a handful of counts. A much larger clone lies a single base off, so this may be a read error. This sample also contains other DNA sequences that code for the same CDR3. V is TRDV1 and J is TRDJ1, with a weak D call TRDD3 (6 bases). This CDR3 has 22 residues. CDR1 is TSWWSYY, CDR2 QGS, per germline. Trimming took 4 bases from V and 5 from J, leaving 38 bases between them. CDR3 DNA: TGTGCTCTTGGGGCACGCCCAGGGCAGGGTGCTACTGGGTACCGACGGAATGATAAACTCATCTTT. Protein: CALGARPGQGATGYRRNDKLIF.

As regards this clone: A read error is possible here, since a much larger clone lies one base away. J is TRDJ1 and V is TRDV1; possibly TRDD3 for D (5 bases). Germline CDR1 and CDR2: TSWWSYY and QGS. This CDR3 region has 17 residues. The V end was cut by 1 base, the J end by 7 bases, with 22 bases between. The CDR3 reads CALGERHGVRGIGKLIF. The CDR3 DNA sequence: TGTGCTCTTGGGGAACGACACGGGGTGAGAGGGATCGGTAAACTCATCTTT.

The V gene is TRDV1, the J gene TRDJ1, with D perhaps matching TRDD3 (6 bases). V dropped 4 bases and J dropped 8 bases, with 26 bases sitting between them. The CDR3 runs 17 residues. Germline V gives CDR1 TSWWSYY, CDR2 QGS. The CDR3: CALGVFPPGDPRGKLIF. The DNA for the CDR3 is TGTGCTCTTGGGGTATTTCCCCCTGGGGATCCGCGGGGAAAACTCATCTTT.

This clone was seen only a few times. This may come from a read error, since a much larger clone is one base off. The V and J genes are TRDV1 and TRDJ1, with a weak D call TRDD2 (6 bases). The CDR3 sequence is 19 residues long. V shed 2 bases and J shed 8 bases, with 30 bases lying between them. The V gene's germline CDR1 is TSWWSYY and CDR2 QGS. The CDR3 DNA reads as TGTGCTCTTGGGGAATCGACCTTTCCTAGGCCCGCGGGGCGAAGGAAACTCATCTTT. Translating gives CALGESTFPRPAGRRKLIF.

Comment on this clone: A far larger clone lies a single base away; this is likely a read error. This chain connects TRDV1 to TRDJ1; 7 bases map to TRDD3. V was pared by 1 base and J by 1 base, with 27 bases of the junction left unmatched. CDR3 size: 23 residues. Germline CDR1 is TSWWSYY and CDR2 is QGS. The CDR3 protein is CALGEQKGLSRYWGRRGTDKLIF. CDR3 nucleotides: TGTGCTCTTGGGGAACAGAAAGGACTTTCCCGGTACTGGGGACGTAGGGGCACCGATAAACTCATCTTT.

This clone was observed a handful of times. A far more abundant clone sits one base away, making this likely a read error. Other nucleotide sequences from this sample produce the same CDR3. The chain links TRDV2 to TRDJ1; D tentatively fits TRDD2 or TRDD3 (5 bases each). With 3 bases removed from V and 4 bases from J, the gap between germline ends came to 29 bases. Germline lookup yields CDR1 GEAIGNYY and CDR2 EKD. The CDR3 spans 19 residues. This CDR3 is CACDGVGYPYYRSIDKLIF. CDR3 DNA sequence: TGTGCCTGTGACGGGGTGGGGTACCCCTACTACCGATCGATCGATAAACTCATCTTT.

There are a few counts of this clone. Given a much more abundant clone one base away, this may be a read error. This chain connects TRDV1 to TRDJ1; unclear D gene. CDR3 length equals 25 residues. Germline V gives CDR1 TSWWSYY, CDR2 QGS. V was clipped by 3 bases and J by 2 bases, with 43 bases between them. CDR3 amino acids: CALGDHHPARLAGSTFGPSTDKLIF. CDR3 nucleotides: TGTGCTCTTGGGGATCACCACCCCGCGCGGCTGGCAGGATCTACCTTTGGGCCCAGTACCGATAAACTCATCTTT.

This clone turned up a few times. A read error is likely here: a far larger clone is one base away. Within the sample, other DNA sequences also encode this same CDR3. The chain joins TRDV1 to TRDJ1, with D unclear. Germline CDR1 TSWWSYY, CDR2 QGS. V shed 0 bases and J shed 1 base, with 27 bases lying between them. The CDR3 is 21 residues long. CDR3 region: CALGELEVPSHRRRTTDKLIF. The CDR3 DNA sequence: TGTGCTCTTGGGGAACTGGAGGTTCCCAGCCACAGACGCAGAACCACCGATAAACTCATCTTT.

This clone is labeled medium-sized. V gene TRDV1 combines with J gene TRDJ1; 9 bases line up with TRDD3. The V segment lost 2 bases and the J segment 2 bases; nucleotides outside the gene matches: 18. The CDR3 spans 20 residues. Per the germline V gene, CDR1 is TSWWSYY and CDR2 is QGS. The CDR3: CALGETRRSRGIPRTDKLIF. The CDR3 DNA reads TGTGCTCTTGGGGAAACGAGGAGGTCCAGGGGGATACCGAGGACCGATAAACTCATCTTT.

This clone was counted only a few times. The V call is TRDV1, the J call TRDJ1; 11 nucleotides match TRDD3. Trimming removed 5 bases from V and 7 bases from J; junction bases left unmatched: 21. Germline V gene lookup returns CDR1 TSWWSYY and CDR2 QGS. CDR3 length equals 19 residues. Written as DNA, the CDR3 is TGTGCTCTTGGGAACTTAGGATGGGGGATACGCTTGAGTTTACGTAAACTCATCTTT. The encoded protein is CALGNLGWGIRLSLRKLIF.

By proportion, this clone is large. Distinct nucleotide sequences in the sample also encode this CDR3. The genes are TRDV2 and TRDJ1, with D possibly matching TRDD2 (6 bases). The CDR3 is 21 amino acids. Germline CDR1 is GEAIGNYY and CDR2 is EKD. V was trimmed by 4 bases and J by 0 bases, leaving 32 bases between them. The CDR3 coding sequence is TGTGCCTGTGAGGATCCTACGTTAAAGGATTGGGTGGCTGAGAACACCGATAAACTCATCTTT. This codes for CACEDPTLKDWVAENTDKLIF.

This clone is deemed medium-sized. The V call is TRDV1, the J call TRDJ1; D gene unclear. The CDR3 covers 15 residues. The V end lost 1 base, the J end lost 7 bases, and 16 bases lay between the germline ends. Germline V CDR1 and CDR2: TSWWSYY, QGS. CDR3 in DNA: TGTGCTCTTGGGGAACCCCCAACAAGGTCCGGTAAACTCATCTTT. This codes for CALGEPPTRSGKLIF.

In regard to this clone: Since a much larger clone is just one base distant, this may be a read error. The chain uses TRDV1 and TRDJ1; 10 bases fit TRDD3. V trimming: 3 bases; J trimming: 0 bases; junction bases outside the gene matches: 16. Germline V gene data show CDR1 as TSWWSYY and CDR2 as QGS. CDR3 size: 20 residues. The CDR3 nucleotides are TGTGCTCTTGGGGAGTACCGTACTGGGGGGATACGTCCGCACACCGATAAACTCATCTTT. It translates to CALGEYRTGGIRPHTDKLIF.

This clone counts as medium-sized (0.01 to 0.1%). Other DNA sequences within the sample encode an identical CDR3. This chain links TRDV1 with TRDJ1; no clear D gene. Trimming took 1 base from V and 3 from J, leaving 24 bases between them. The CDR3 runs to 19 residues. CDR1 is TSWWSYY, CDR2 QGS, per germline. The CDR3 sequence is CALGERSYRPIRCADKLIF. As DNA, the CDR3 is TGTGCTCTTGGGGAACGAAGCTATCGTCCAATCCGGTGTGCCGATAAACTCATCTTT.

Comment on this clone: TCRdb's listed protein matches a much larger clone and diverges from this DNA's translation at residue 4, likely through a read error; the protein shown comes from the DNA. The chain uses TRDV1 and TRDJ1; 10 nucleotides agree with TRDD3. The germline V gene has CDR1 TSWWSYY and CDR2 QGS. The V segment lost 7 bases and the J segment 10 bases; nucleotides outside the gene matches: 24. CDR3 length: 18 amino acids. The chain's CDR3 is CALEAHLLRTGGSSPLIF. The CDR3 nucleotides are TGTGCTCTTGAGGCCCACCTTCTTCGTACTGGGGGATCCTCCCCACTCATCTTT.

Sample share makes this clone medium-sized. The sample has other DNA sequences that encode this CDR3 too. J is TRDJ1 and V is TRDV1, with TRDD3 as a possible D gene (5 bases). V gave up 3 bases and J gave up 0 bases, with 32 bases separating them. In germline, CDR1 is TSWWSYY, CDR2 QGS. This CDR3 spans 22 amino acids. DNA of the CDR3: TGTGCTCTTGGGGAGGGACTACGTCAGAGGGGGGTCAGAAGAACCTACACCGATAAACTCATCTTT. Translating gives CALGEGLRQRGVRRTYTDKLIF.

This clone was detected many times. J is TRDJ1 and V is TRDV1; 8 nucleotides align to TRDD3. This CDR3 has 20 residues. Germline V gene sequence: CDR1 TSWWSYY, CDR2 QGS. The junction had 17 bases not matched to a gene; V was cut back by 2 bases and J by 0 bases. CDR3 nucleotides: TGTGCTCTTGGGGAAAGGGGGATTAGGGGATACACTATGTACACCGATAAACTCATCTTT. Protein: CALGERGIRGYTMYTDKLIF.

V usage is TRDV2 and J usage is TRDJ1; no definite D call. The CDR3 loop spans 10 amino acids. Trimming pared 9 bases from V and 13 bases from J, leaving 17 bases between. Per the germline V gene, CDR1 is GEAIGNYY and CDR2 is EKD. This CDR3 reads CATTYSNRIF. In DNA, the CDR3 is TGTGCCACCACATATTCTAACCGCATCTTT.